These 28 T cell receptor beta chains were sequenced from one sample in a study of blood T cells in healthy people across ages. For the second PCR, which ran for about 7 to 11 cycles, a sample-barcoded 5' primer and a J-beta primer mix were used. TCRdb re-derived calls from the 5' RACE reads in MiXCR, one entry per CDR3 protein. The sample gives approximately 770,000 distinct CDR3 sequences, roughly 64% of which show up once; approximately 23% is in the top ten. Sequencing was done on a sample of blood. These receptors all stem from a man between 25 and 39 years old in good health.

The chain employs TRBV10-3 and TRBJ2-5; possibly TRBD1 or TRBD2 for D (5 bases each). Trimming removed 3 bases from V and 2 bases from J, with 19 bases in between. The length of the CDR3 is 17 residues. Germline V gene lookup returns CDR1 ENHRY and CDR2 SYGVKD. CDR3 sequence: CAISDGSGGAAQETQYF. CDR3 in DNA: TGTGCCATCAGTGATGGCTCTGGGGGTGCGGCGCAAGAGACCCAGTACTTC.

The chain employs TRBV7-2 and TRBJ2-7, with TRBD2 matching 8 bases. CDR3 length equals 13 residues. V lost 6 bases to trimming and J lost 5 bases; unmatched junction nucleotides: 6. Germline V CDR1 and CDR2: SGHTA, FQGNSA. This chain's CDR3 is CASSPGGGNEQYF. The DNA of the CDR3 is TGTGCCAGCAGTCCCGGGGGGGGGAACGAGCAGTACTTC.

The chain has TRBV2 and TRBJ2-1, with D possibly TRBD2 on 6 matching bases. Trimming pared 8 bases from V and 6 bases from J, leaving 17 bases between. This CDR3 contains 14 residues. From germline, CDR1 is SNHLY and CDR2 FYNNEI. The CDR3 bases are TGTGCCAGCCCTCCTGGGACTTCGCGCAATGAGCAGTTCTTC. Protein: CASPPGTSRNEQFF.

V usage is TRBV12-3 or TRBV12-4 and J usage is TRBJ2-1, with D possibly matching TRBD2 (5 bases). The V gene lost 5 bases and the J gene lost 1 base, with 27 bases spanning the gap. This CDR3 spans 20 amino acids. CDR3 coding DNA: TGTGCCAGCAGTAGCACAAAAGTACCCTCTAGCTTGGTATCCTACAATGAGCAGTTCTTC. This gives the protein CASSSTKVPSSLVSYNEQFF.

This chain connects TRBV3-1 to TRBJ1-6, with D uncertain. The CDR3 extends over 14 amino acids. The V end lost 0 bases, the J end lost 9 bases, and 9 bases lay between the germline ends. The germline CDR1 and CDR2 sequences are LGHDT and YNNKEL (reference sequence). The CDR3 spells CASSQDRNVSPLHF. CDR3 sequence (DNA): TGTGCCAGCAGCCAAGATCGGAACGTTTCACCCCTCCACTTT.

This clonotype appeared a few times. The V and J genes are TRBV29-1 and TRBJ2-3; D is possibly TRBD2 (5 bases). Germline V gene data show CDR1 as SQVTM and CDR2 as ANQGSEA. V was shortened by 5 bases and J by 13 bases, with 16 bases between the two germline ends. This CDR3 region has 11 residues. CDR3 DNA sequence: TGCAGCGTTCAGGAGGACGGGCAAAAGTATTTT. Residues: CSVQEDGQKYF.

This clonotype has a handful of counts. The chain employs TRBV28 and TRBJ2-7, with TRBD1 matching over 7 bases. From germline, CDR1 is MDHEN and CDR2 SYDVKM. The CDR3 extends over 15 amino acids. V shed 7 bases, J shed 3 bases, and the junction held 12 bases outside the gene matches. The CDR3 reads CASKNPRDRFYEQYF. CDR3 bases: TGTGCCAGCAAGAACCCCCGGGACAGATTCTACGAGCAGTACTTC.

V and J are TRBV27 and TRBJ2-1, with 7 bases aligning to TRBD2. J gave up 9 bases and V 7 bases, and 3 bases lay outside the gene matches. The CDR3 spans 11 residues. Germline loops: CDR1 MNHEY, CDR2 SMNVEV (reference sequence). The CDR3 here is CASNWGGEQFF. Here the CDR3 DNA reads TGTGCCAGCAATTGGGGGGGTGAGCAGTTCTTC.

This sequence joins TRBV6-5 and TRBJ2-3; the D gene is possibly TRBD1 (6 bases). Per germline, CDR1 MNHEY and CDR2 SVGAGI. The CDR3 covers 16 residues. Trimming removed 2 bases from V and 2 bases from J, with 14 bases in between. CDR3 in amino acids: CASSYAPDSLTDTQYF. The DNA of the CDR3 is TGTGCCAGCAGTTACGCCCCGGACAGCCTCACAGATACGCAGTATTTT.

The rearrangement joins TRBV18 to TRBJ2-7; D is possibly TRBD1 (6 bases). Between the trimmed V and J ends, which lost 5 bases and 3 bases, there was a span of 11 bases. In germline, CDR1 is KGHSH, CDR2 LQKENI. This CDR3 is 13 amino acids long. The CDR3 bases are TGTGCCAGCTCAACGGACAGCTTCTACGAGCAGTACTTC. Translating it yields CASSTDSFYEQYF.

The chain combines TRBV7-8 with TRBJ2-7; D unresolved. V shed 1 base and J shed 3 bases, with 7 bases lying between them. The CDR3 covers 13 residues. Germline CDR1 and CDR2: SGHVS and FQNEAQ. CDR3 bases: TGTGCCAGCAGCTTAGGTATCAACTACGAGCAGTACTTC. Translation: CASSLGINYEQYF.

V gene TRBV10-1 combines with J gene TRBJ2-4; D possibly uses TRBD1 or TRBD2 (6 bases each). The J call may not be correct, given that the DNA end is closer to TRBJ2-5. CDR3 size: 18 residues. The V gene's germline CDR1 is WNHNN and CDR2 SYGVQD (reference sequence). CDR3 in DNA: TGCGCCAGCAGTGAGTCTAAAACCGGGGGCGACGCCCGGGAGACCCAGTACTTC. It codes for CASSESKTGGDARETQYF.

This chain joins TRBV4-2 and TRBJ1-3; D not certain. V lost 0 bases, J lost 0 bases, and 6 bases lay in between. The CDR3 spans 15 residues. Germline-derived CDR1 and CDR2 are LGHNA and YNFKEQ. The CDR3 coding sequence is TGTGCCAGCAGCCAAGATCTGCACTCTGGAAACACCATATATTTT. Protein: CASSQDLHSGNTIYF.

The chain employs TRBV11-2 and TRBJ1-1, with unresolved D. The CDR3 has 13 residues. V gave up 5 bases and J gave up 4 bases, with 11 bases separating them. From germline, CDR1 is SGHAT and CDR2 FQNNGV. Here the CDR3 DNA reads TGTGCCAGCAGCCCAGTCGGGCTCACTGAAGCTTTCTTT. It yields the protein CASSPVGLTEAFF. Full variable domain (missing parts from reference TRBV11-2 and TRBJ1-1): EAGVAQSPRYKIIEKRQSVAFWCNPISGHATLYWYQQILGQGPKLLIQFQNNGVVDDSQLPKDRFSAERLKGVDSTLKIQPAKLEDSAVYLCASSPVGLTEAFFGQGTRLTVV.

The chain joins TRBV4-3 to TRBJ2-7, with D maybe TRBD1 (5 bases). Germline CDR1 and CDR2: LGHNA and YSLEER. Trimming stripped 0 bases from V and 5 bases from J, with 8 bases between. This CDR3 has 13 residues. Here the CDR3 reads CASSQDPRDEQYF. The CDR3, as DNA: TGCGCCAGCAGCCAAGATCCCAGGGACGAGCAGTACTTC.

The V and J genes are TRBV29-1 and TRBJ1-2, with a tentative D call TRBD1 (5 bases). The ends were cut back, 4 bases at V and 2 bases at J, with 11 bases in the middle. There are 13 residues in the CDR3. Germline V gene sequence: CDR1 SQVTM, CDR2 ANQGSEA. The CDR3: CSVGGGTNYGYTF. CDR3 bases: TGCAGCGTTGGGGGGGGAACCAACTATGGCTACACCTTC. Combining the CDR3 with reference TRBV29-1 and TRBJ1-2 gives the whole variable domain SAVISQKPSRDICQRGTSLTIQCQVDSQVTMMFWYRQQPGQSLTLIATANQGSEATYESGFVIDKFPISRPNLTFSTLTVSNMSPEDSSIYLCSVGGGTNYGYTFGSGTRLTVV.

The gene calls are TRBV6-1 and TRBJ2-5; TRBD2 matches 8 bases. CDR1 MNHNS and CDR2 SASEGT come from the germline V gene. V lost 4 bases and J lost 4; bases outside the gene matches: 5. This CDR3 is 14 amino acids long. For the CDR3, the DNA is TGTGCCAGCAGTGTAGCGGCGGGGGGAGAGACCCAGTACTTC. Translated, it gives CASSVAAGGETQYF.

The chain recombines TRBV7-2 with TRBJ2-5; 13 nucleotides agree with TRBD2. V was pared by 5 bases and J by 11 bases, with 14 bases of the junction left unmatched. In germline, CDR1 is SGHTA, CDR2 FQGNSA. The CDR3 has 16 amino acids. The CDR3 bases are TGTGCCAGCAGCCCTCACGCCGGGACTAGCGGGAATGAGCAGTACTTC. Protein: CASSPHAGTSGNEQYF.

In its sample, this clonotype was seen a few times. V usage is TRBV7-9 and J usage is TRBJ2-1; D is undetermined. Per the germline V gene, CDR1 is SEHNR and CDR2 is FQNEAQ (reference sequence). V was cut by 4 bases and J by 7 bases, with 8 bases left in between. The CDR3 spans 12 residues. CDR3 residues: CASSSLGNEQFF. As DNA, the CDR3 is TGTGCCAGCAGCTCACTGGGGAATGAGCAGTTCTTC.

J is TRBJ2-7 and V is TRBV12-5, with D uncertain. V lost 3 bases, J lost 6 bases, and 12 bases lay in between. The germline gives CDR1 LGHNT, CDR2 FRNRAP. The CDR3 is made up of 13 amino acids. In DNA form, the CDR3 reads TGTGCTAGTGGTTTCGATTGGACGGGCGAGCAGTACTTC. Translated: CASGFDWTGEQYF.

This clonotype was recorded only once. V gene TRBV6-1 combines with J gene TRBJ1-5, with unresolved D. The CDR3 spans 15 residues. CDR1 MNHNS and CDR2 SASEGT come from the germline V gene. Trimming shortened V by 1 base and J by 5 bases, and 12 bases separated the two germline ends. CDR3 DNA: TGTGCCAGCAGTGAAGTCGGTGGAAACCATCAGCCCCAGCATTTT. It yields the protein CASSEVGGNHQPQHF.

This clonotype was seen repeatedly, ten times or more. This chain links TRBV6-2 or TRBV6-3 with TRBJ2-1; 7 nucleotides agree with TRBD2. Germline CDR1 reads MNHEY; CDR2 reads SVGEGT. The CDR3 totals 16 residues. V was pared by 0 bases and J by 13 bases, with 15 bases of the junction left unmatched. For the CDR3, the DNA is TGTGCCAGCAGTTACTCGGCCAGGACTAGGGTAGCTCTTCAGTTCTTC. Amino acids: CASSYSARTRVALQFF.

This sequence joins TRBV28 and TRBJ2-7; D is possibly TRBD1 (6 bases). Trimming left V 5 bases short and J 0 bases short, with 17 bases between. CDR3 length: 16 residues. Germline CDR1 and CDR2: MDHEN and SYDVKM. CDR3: CASSDVGTLSSYEQYF. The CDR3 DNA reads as TGTGCCAGCAGTGACGTAGGGACATTGAGCTCCTACGAGCAGTACTTC.

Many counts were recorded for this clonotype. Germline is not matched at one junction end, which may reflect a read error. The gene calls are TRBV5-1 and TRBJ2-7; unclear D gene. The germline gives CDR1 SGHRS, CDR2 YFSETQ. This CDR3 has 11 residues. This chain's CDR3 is CASSGTYEQYF. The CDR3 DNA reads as TGTGCCAGCAGTGGGACCTACGAGCAGTACTTC.

CDR3 sequence: CASSSRNPAQGNNEQFF. CDR3 nucleotide sequence: TGTGCCAGCAGTTCCCGGAACCCCGCACAGGGAAACAATGAGCAGTTCTTC. The genes are TRBV25-1 and TRBJ2-1, with a weak D call TRBD1 (6 bases). Trimming removed 5 bases at V and 5 bases at J, with 22 bases between. Germline values: CDR1 MGHDK, CDR2 SYGVNS. The CDR3 length is 17 residues.

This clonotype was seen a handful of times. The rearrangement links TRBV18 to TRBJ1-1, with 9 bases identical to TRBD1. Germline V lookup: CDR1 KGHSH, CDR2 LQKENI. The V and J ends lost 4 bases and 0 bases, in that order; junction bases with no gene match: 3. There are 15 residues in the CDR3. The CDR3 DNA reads TGTGCCAGCTCACAAGGGACAGGGCTGAACACTGAAGCTTTCTTT. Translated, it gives CASSQGTGLNTEAFF.

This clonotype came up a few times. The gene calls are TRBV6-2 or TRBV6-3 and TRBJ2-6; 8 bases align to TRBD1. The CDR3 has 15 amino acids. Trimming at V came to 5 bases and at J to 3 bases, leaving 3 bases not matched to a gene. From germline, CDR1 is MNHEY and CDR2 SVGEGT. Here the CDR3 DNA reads TGTGCCAGCAGTCAGGGGGCATTTGGGGCCAACGTCCTGACTTTC. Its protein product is CASSQGAFGANVLTF.

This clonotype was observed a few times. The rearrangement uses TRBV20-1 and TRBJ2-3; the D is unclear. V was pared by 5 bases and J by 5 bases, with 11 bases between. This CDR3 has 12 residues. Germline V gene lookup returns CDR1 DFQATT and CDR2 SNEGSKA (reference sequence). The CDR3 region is CSAGTRQDTQYF. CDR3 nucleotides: TGCAGTGCTGGTACGCGCCAAGATACGCAGTATTTT.